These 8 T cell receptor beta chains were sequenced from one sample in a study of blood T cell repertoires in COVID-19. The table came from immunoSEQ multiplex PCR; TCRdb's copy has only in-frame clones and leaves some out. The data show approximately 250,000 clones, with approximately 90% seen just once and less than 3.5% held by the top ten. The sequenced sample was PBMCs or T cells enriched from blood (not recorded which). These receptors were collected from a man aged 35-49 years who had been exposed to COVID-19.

The CDR3 reads CASSSVPSADYEQYF. CDR3 in DNA: TGTGCCAGCAGCTCAGTTCCTAGCGCAGACTACGAGCAGTACTTC. V is TRBV9 and J is TRBJ2-7; a weak D match, TRBD2 (6 bases). CDR3 length equals 15 residues. Germline V gene lookup returns CDR1 SGDLS and CDR2 YYNGEE. V lost 4 bases and J 3 bases, leaving 17 bases between the germline ends.

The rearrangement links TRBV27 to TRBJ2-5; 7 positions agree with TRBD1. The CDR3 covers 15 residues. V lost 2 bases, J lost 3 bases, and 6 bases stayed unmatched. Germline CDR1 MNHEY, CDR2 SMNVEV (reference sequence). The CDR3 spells CASSLAQGQKETQYF. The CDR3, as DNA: TGTGCCAGCAGTTTAGCCCAGGGACAGAAAGAGACCCAGTACTTC.

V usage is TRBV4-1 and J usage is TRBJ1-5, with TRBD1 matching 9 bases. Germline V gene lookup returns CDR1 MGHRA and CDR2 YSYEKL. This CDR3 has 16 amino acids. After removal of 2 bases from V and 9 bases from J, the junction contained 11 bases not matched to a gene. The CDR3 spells CASSQSSDRGLSPQHF. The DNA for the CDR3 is TGCGCCAGCAGCCAAAGTTCGGACAGGGGCTTATCGCCCCAGCATTTT.

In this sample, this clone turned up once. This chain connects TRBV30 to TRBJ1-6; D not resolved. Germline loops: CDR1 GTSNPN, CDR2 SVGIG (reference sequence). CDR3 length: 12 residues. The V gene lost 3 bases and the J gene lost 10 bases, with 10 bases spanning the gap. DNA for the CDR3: TGTGCCTGGAGAATGGCAGGCTCACCCCTCCACTTT. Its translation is CAWRMAGSPLHF.

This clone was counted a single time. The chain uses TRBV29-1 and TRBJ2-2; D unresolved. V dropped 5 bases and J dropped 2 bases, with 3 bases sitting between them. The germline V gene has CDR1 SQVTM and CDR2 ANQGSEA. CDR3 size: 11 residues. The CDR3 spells CSVSNTGELFF. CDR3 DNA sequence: TGCAGCGTTTCTAACACCGGGGAGCTGTTTTTT.

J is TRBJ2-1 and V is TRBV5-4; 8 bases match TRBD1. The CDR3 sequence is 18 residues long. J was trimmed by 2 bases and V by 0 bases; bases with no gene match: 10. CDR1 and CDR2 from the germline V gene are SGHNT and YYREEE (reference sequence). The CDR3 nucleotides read TGTGCCAGCAGCTTGGGACAGGGGTTTGTTAAGGCCTACAATGAGCAGTTCTTC. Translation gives CASSLGQGFVKAYNEQFF. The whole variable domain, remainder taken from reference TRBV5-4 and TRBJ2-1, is ETGVTQSPTHLIKTRGQQVTLRCSSQSGHNTVSWYQQALGQGPQFIFQYYREEENGRGNFPPRFSGLQFPNYSSELNVNALELDDSALYLCASSLGQGFVKAYNEQFFGPGTRLTVL.

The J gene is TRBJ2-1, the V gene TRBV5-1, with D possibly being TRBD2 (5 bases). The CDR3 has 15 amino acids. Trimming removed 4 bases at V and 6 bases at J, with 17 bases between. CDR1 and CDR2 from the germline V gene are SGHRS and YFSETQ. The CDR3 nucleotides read TGCGCCAGCAGCGAGGGAGACCCCAAGGGCAATGAGCAGTTCTTC. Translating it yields CASSEGDPKGNEQFF.

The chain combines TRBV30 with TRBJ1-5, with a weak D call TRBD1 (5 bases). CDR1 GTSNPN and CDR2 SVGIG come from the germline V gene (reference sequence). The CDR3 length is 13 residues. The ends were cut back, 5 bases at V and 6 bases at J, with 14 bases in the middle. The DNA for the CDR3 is TGTGCCTGGGAAACGTCCGGGGGTCAGCCCCAGCATTTT. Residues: CAWETSGGQPQHF.